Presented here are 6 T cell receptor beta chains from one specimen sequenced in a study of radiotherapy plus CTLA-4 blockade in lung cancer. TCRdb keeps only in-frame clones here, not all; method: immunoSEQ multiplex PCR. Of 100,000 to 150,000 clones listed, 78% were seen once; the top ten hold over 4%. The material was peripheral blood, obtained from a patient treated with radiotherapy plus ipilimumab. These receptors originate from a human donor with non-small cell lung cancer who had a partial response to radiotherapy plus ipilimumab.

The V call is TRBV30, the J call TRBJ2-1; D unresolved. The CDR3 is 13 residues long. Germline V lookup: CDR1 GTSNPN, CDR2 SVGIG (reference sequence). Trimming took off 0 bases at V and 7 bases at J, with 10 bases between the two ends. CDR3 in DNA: TGTGCCTGGAGTGTAAGTTCCGGGAATGAGCAGTTCTTC. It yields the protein CAWSVSSGNEQFF.

This chain's CDR3 is CASSLGGRGLASTDTQYF. In nucleotides, the CDR3 is TGTGCCAGCAGCTTAGGTGGTCGGGGACTAGCGTCTACAGATACGCAGTATTTT. This chain connects TRBV11-3 to TRBJ2-3, with 10 bases that match TRBD2. The length of the CDR3 is 18 residues. The germline gives CDR1 SGHNT, CDR2 YENEEA. V was clipped by 1 base and J by 3 bases; unmatched bases: 10.

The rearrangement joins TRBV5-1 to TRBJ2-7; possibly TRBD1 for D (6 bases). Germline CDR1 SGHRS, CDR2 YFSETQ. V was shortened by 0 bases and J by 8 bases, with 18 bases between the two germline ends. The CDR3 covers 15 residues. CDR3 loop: CASSLESLTGLKQYF. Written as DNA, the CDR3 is TGCGCCAGCAGCTTGGAAAGCCTTACAGGGTTGAAGCAGTACTTC.

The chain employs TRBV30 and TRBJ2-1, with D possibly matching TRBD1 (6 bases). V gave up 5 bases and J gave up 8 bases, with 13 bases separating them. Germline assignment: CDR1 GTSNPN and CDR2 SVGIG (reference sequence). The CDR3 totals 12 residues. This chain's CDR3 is CAWGQRSDEQFF. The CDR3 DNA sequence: TGTGCCTGGGGACAGAGAAGCGATGAGCAGTTCTTC.

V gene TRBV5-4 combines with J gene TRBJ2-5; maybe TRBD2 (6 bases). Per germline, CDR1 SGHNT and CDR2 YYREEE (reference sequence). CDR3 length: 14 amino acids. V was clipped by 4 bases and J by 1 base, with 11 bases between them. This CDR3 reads CASSITGGQETQYF. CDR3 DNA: TGTGCCAGCAGCATTACCGGGGGCCAAGAGACCCAGTACTTC.

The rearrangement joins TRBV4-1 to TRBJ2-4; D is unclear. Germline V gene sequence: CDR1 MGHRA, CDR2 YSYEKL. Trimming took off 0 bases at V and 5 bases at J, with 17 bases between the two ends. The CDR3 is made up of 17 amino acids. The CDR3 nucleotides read TGCGCCAGCAGCCAAGATGGGTCCGAGGTTTATGAAAACATTCAGTACTTC. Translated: CASSQDGSEVYENIQYF.